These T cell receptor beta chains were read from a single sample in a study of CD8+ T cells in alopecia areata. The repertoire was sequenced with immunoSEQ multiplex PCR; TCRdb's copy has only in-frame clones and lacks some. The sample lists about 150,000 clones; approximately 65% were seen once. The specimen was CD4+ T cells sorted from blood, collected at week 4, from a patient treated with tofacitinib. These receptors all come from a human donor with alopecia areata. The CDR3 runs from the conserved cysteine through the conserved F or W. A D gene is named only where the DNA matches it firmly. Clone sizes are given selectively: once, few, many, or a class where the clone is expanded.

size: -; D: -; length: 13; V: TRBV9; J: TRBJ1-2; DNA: TGTGCCAGCAGCGTAGGCCAGGGACTTGGCTACACCTTC; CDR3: CASSVGQGLGYTF
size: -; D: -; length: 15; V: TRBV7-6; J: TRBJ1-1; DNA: TGTGCCAGCAGCAACGGGTGGGAGGTGAACACTGAAGCTTTCTTT; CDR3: CASSNGWEVNTEAFF
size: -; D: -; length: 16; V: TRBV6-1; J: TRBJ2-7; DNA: TGTGCCAGCAGTGAAAGGGGGTACAGCGATGGCCACGAGCAGTACTTC; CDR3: CASSERGYSDGHEQYF
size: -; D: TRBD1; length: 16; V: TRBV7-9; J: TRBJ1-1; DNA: TGTGCCAGCAGCATCCGACAGGGCCGGGGGTCCACTGAAGCTTTCTTT; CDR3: CASSIRQGRGSTEAFF
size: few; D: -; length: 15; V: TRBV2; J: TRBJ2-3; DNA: TGTGCCAGCAGTGAATCGGAGGTCGACACAGATACGCAGTATTTT; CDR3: CASSESEVDTDTQYF
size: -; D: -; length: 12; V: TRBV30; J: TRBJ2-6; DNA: TGTGCCGGGGGGCTCCAGGCCAACGTCCTGACTTTC; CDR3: CAGGLQANVLTF
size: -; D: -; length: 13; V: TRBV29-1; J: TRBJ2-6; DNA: TGCAGCGTTGGACTCTCTGGGGCCAACGTCCTGACTTTC; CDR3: CSVGLSGANVLTF
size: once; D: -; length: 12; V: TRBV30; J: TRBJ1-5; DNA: TGTGCCTGGAGCCAGGGCAATCAGCCCCAGCATTTT; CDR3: CAWSQGNQPQHF
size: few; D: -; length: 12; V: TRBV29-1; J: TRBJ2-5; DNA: TGCAGCGTTGTAGGCATATCTGAGACCCAGTACTTC; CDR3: CSVVGISETQYF
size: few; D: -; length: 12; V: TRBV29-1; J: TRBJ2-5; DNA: TGCAGCGCCCAGGCGCTAGCCAAGACCCAGTACTTC; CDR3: CSAQALAKTQYF
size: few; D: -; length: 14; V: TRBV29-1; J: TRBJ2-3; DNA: TGCAGCGTCGCGCAGGCGGGGCACACAGATACGCAGTATTTT; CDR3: CSVAQAGHTDTQYF
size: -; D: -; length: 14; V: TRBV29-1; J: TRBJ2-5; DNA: TGCAGCGCCGAGGGCAGGCAGAACCAAGAGACCCAGTACTTC; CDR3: CSAEGRQNQETQYF
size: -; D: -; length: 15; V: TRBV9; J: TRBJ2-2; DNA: TGTGCCAGCAGCGGCGGGCAGGCGAACACCGGGGAGCTGTTTTTT; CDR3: CASSGGQANTGELFF
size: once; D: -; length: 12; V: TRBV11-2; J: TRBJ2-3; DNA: TGTGCCAGCAGCTTTTTAGGGGAGGCGCAGTATTTT; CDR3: CASSFLGEAQYF
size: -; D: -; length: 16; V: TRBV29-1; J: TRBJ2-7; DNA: TGCAGCGTTGTTCCTCGTGTTGGAGGGCGGGGACGCGAGCAGTACTTC; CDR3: CSVVPRVGGRGREQYF
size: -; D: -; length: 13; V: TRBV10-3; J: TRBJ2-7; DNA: TGTGCCATCAACGAAGGGGATCACTACGAGCAGTACTTC; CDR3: CAINEGDHYEQYF
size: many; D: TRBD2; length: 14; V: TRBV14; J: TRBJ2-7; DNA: TGTGCCAGCAGTCTCAGCGGGGGCCCAATCGAGCAGTACTTC; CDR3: CASSLSGGPIEQYF
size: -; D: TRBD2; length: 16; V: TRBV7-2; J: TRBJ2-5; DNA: TGTGCCAGCAGCTTAATGGGACTAGCGGAGCAAGAGACCCAGTACTTC; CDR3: CASSLMGLAEQETQYF
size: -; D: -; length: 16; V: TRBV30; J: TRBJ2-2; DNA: TGTGCCTGTAATAAGATCCCCCGACTGAACACCGGGGAGCTGTTTTTT; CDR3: CACNKIPRLNTGELFF
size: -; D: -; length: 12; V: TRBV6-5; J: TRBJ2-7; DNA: TGTGCCAGCAGAGGGGCCTCCTACGAGCAGTACTTC; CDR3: CASRGASYEQYF
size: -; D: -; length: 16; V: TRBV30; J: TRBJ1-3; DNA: TGTGCCTGGAGTTTTGGGGTCCTTTTGGCCGGAAACACCATATATTTT; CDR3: CAWSFGVLLAGNTIYF
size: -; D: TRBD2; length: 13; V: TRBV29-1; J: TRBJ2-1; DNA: TGCAGCGTTTGGGCGGGGGAGGGGAATGAGCAGTTCTTC; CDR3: CSVWAGEGNEQFF
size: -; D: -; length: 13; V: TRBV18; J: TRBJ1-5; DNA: TGTGCCAGCTCACCGCAGGGAGATCAGCCCCAGCATTTT; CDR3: CASSPQGDQPQHF
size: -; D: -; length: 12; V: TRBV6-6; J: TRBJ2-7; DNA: TGTGCCAGCAGTCCGGGGGATTACGAGCAGTACTTC; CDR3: CASSPGDYEQYF
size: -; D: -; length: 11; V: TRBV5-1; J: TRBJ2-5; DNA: TGCGCCAGCAGCTTTCAAGAGACCCAGTACTTC; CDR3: CASSFQETQYF
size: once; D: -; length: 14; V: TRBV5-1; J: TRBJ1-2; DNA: TGCGCCAGCAGCTTGGACAACCTAGAAGATGGCTACACCTTC; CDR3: CASSLDNLEDGYTF
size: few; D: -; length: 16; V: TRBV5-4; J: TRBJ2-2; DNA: TGTGCCAGCAGCCCAGCCAGGCAGGCGAACACCGGGGAGCTGTTTTTT; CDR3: CASSPARQANTGELFF
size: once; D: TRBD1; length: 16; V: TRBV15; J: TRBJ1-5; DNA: TGTGCCACCAGCAGAGCGACAGGGTTGGGCAATCAGCCCCAGCATTTT; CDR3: CATSRATGLGNQPQHF
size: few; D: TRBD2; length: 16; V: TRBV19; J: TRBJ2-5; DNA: TGTGCCAGTACCCCGGGGCTAGCGGGGAATCAAGAGACCCAGTACTTC; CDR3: CASTPGLAGNQETQYF
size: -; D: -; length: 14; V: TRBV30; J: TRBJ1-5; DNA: TGTGCCTGGACCCTCCCAGGGTCAGGTCAGCCCCAGCATTTT; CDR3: CAWTLPGSGQPQHF
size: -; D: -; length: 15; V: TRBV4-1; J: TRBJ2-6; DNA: TGCGCCAGCAGCCAAGAAGGCTCTGGGGCCAACGTCCTGACTTTC; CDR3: CASSQEGSGANVLTF
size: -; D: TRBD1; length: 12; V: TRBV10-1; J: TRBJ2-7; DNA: TGCGCCAGCAGTGGGGACAGGGAAGAGCAGTACTTC; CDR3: CASSGDREEQYF
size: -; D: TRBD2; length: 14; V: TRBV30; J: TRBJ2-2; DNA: TGTGCCTGGAGTTTACTAGCGGGGCGTGAGGAGCTGTTTTTT; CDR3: CAWSLLAGREELFF
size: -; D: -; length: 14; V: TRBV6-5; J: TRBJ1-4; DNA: TGTGCCAGCAGTTACAGCGGCTTCGATGAAAAACTGTTTTTT; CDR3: CASSYSGFDEKLFF
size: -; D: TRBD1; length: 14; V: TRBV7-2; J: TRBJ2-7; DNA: TGTGCCAGCAGTTTACAGGGGCTCTCCTACGAGCAGTACTTC; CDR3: CASSLQGLSYEQYF
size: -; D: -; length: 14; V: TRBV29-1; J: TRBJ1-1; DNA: TGCAGCGTTCGAGGGTTAGGTGGGGGGTCTGAAGCTTTCTTT; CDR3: CSVRGLGGGSEAFF
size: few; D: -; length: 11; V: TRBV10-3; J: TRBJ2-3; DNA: TGTGCCATCAGTGATATGGATACGCAGTATTTT; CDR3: CAISDMDTQYF
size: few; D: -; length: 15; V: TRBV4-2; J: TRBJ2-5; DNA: TGTGCCAGCAGCCAAGATTACCCGTTACAAGAGACCCAGTACTTC; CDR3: CASSQDYPLQETQYF
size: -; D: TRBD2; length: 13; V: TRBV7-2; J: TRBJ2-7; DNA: TGTGCCAGCAGGGAAGCGGGGGGCTACGAGCAGTACTTC; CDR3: CASREAGGYEQYF
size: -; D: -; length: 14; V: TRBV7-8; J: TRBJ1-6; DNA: TGTGCCAGCAGCGTCAGGGTGGGAGATTCACCCCTCCACTTT; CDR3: CASSVRVGDSPLHF
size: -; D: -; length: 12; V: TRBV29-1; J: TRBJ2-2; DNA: TGCAGCGTTCAAAGGGCCACCGGGGAGCTGTTTTTT; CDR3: CSVQRATGELFF
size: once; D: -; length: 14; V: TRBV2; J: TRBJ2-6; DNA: TGTGCCAGCAAAGATCGATCTGGGGCCAACGTCCTGACTTTC; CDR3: CASKDRSGANVLTF
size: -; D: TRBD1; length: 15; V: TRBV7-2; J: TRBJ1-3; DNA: TGTGCCAGCAGCTTTCAGGACAGGGGTGGAAACACCATATATTTT; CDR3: CASSFQDRGGNTIYF
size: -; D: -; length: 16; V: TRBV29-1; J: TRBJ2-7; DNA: TGCAGCGCACTATCCCTTATCGACCGACGTACAGTTCAGCAGTACTTC; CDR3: CSALSLIDRRTVQQYF
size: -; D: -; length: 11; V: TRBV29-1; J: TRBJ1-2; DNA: TGCAGCGGTATCGGGACTGCAGGCTACACCTTC; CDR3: CSGIGTAGYTF